The source of this T cell receptor (beta chain) is a study of blood T cell repertoires in COVID-19. Study-wide background: Sample material is recorded as cDNA or gDNA derived from T cells, B-cell-depleted T cells, or PBMCs.

Per the authors' pipeline: Using reference gene primer amplification, nucleated cell counts were estimated. TCRdb's table, derived via immunoSEQ multiplex PCR, lists solely in-frame clones and lacks some. Clone size and V and J calls were adopted from that table, with D and trimming inferred from the DNA. In the table there are over 100,000 clones, 88% of which are singletons. Germline CDR1 and CDR2: KGHSH and LQKENI. The CDR3 length is 14 residues. V shed 3 bases, J shed 4 bases, and the junction held 1 base outside the gene matches. This chain uses TRBV18 with TRBJ2-3, with 10 bases identical to TRBD1. The sequencing input was peripheral blood. The receptor was isolated from a man between 50 and 59 years old with acute or convalescent COVID-19. The CDR3 region is CASSPGQGADTQYF. The CDR3 nucleotides are TGTGCCAGCTCACCCGGACAGGGGGCAGATACGCAGTATTTT.